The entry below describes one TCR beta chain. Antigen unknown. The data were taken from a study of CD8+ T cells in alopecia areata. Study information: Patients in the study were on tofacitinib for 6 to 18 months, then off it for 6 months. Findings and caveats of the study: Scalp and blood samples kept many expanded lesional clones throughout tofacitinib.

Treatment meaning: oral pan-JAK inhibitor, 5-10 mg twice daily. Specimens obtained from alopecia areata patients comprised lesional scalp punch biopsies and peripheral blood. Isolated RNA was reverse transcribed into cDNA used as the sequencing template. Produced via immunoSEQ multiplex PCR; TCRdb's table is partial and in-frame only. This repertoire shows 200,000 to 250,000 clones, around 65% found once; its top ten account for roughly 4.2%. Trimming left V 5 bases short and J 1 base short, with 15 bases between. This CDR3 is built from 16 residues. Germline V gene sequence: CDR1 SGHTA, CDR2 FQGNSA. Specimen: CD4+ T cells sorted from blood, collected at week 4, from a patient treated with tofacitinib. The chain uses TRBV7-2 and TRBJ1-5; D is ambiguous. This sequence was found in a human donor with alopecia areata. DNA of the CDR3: TGTGCCAGCAGCCCAGGATTCGGGGAGAGCAATCAGCCCCAGCATTTT. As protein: CASSPGFGESNQPQHF.